A single sample is the source of the 30 T cell receptor beta chains below, sequenced in a study of molecular identifiers for immune sequencing clone quantification. TCRdb redid the calling of the PCR reads with MiXCR, one entry per CDR3 protein. This repertoire shows approximately 550,000 distinct CDR3 sequences, approximately 25% found once; its top ten account for under 0.85%. The sequenced material came from naive CD8+ T cells from blood, with Jurkat cell RNA spiked in. Subset specified: FACS-sorted CD8+CD4-CCR7+CD45RA+ naive T cells. The receptors were sampled from a human donor in good health. Some libraries in this study had Jurkat cell RNA spiked in.

The chain recombines TRBV5-3 with TRBJ1-1, with a weak D call TRBD1 (5 bases). TRBV5-3 is designated an ORF whose function remains uncertain. This CDR3 has 13 residues. Between the trimmed V and J ends, which lost 8 bases and 8 bases, there was a span of 19 bases. This CDR3 is CASRWGVGLEAFF. CDR3 DNA: TGTGCCAGCCGCTGGGGGGTGGGTTTGGAAGCTTTCTTT.

This chain connects TRBV7-9 to TRBJ2-2; D is uncertain. The CDR3 is made up of 14 amino acids. The germline V gene encodes CDR1 SEHNR and CDR2 FQNEAQ (reference sequence). Trimming removed 1 base from V and 3 bases from J, with 6 bases in between. The CDR3 DNA reads TGTGCCAGCAGCTTAGATTACGACACCGGGGAGCTGTTTTTT. It specifies CASSLDYDTGELFF.

V and J are TRBV2 and TRBJ1-3, with D hard to call. The V end was cut by 4 bases, the J end by 0 bases, with 13 bases between. There are 16 residues in the CDR3. Germline assignment: CDR1 SNHLY and CDR2 FYNNEI. CDR3 region: CASSGEGTSSGNTIYF. For the CDR3, the DNA is TGTGCCAGCAGTGGAGAGGGAACTAGCTCTGGAAACACCATATATTTT.

The chain uses TRBV20-1 and TRBJ1-3, with D hard to call. The CDR3 totals 15 residues. The V end lost 1 base, the J end lost 0 bases, and 10 bases lay between the germline ends. From germline, CDR1 is DFQATT and CDR2 SNEGSKA (reference sequence). The CDR3 DNA reads TGCAGTGCTAGAGTTCGGGCCCCCTCTGGAAACACCATATATTTT. Amino acids: CSARVRAPSGNTIYF.

Remarks on this clonotype: Given the absence of the conserved phenylalanine or tryptophan at the CDR3 end, a read error is likely. The rearrangement joins TRBV12-3 or TRBV12-4 to TRBJ2-5, with 7 bases matching TRBD1. V was clipped by 1 base and J by 4 bases; unmatched bases: 12. The CDR3 has 17 residues. CDR3 DNA sequence: TGTGCCAGCAGTTTAGACCCGTACTCCGGGACAGCAGAGACCCAGTACTAC. It translates to CASSLDPYSGTAETQYY.

Concerning this clonotype itself: One end of the junction is discordant with germline, which a read error may explain. The chain is built from TRBV2 and TRBJ1-6, with a weak D call TRBD1 (6 bases). The CDR3 extends over 15 amino acids. Germline CDR1 is SNHLY and CDR2 is FYNNEI. CDR3 in amino acids: CAGSEWGRMNSPLHF. The CDR3 coding sequence is TGTGCCGGCAGTGAATGGGGGCGAATGAATTCACCCCTCCACTTT.

In its sample, this clonotype was seen a few times. The gene calls are TRBV6-2 or TRBV6-3 and TRBJ2-7, with 11 bases matching TRBD1. The length of the CDR3 is 16 residues. Germline assignment: CDR1 MNHEY and CDR2 SVGEGT. The ends lost 4 bases at V and 3 bases at J; junction bases unmatched: 8. In nucleotides, the CDR3 is TGTGCCAGCAGTTTCCCAGGACAGGGGGCTGTCTACGAGCAGTACTTC. Amino acid sequence: CASSFPGQGAVYEQYF.

A note on this clonotype: One junction end disagrees with the germline gene, perhaps due to a read error. This chain uses TRBV12-3 or TRBV12-4 with TRBJ2-7; D call uncertain. CDR3 length: 14 residues. CDR3 amino acids: CASSWRTAPYEPSF. CDR3 in DNA: TGTGCCAGCAGTTGGCGTACTGCCCCCTACGAGCCGTCCTTC.

The chain links TRBV14 to TRBJ2-1; the D gene is possibly TRBD1 (6 bases). This CDR3 spans 17 amino acids. Between the trimmed V and J ends, which lost 4 bases and 1 base, there was a span of 17 bases. Germline loops: CDR1 SGHDN, CDR2 FVKESK. Written as DNA, the CDR3 is TGTGCCAGCAGCCCTTTTGGGACAATCGGTTCCTACAATGAGCAGTTCTTC. Protein product: CASSPFGTIGSYNEQFF.

The chain has TRBV9 and TRBJ1-1, with a possible D match to TRBD1 (5 bases). Per the germline V gene, CDR1 is SGDLS and CDR2 is YYNGEE. The ends were cut back, 3 bases at V and 2 bases at J, with 14 bases in the middle. The CDR3 is 15 amino acids. CDR3 DNA: TGTGCCAGCAGCGGGGGCGAAGGGCCTAACACTGAAGCTTTCTTT. Translation gives CASSGGEGPNTEAFF.

The chain carries TRBV27 and TRBJ2-2; a weak D match, TRBD1 (6 bases). The length of the CDR3 is 17 residues. V was cut by 7 bases and J by 3 bases, with 21 bases left in between. The germline V gene has CDR1 MNHEY and CDR2 SMNVEV (reference sequence). The chain's CDR3 is CASTSLLVRGYTGELFF. CDR3 nucleotide sequence: TGTGCCAGCACTTCGCTGTTGGTCAGGGGTTACACCGGGGAGCTGTTTTTT.

This clonotype was counted at least ten times. V is TRBV4-3 and J is TRBJ2-1, with 8 bases fitting TRBD1. J gave up 12 bases and V 0 bases, and 4 bases lay outside the gene matches. The CDR3 totals 13 residues. Germline V CDR1 and CDR2: LGHNA, YSLEER. For the CDR3, the DNA is TGCGCCAGCAGCCAAGATACAGGGGGTTGGCAGTTCTTC. It translates to CASSQDTGGWQFF.

Concerning this clonotype: A much larger clone differs from this one at a single base, so this may be a read error. V usage is TRBV6-1 and J usage is TRBJ1-5, with D uncertain. The V end was cut by 3 bases, the J end by 5 bases, with 14 bases between. The CDR3 is made up of 15 amino acids. Germline V gene lookup returns CDR1 MNHNS and CDR2 SASEGT. The CDR3 DNA is TGTGCCAGCAGTGACCCCCGAGGAGGATATCAGCCCCAGCATTTT. Protein sequence: CASSDPRGGYQPQHF.

With regard to this clonotype: This may be a read error: a much more frequent sequence differs by one nucleotide. Lacking the conserved final phenylalanine or tryptophan, this CDR3 likely reflects a read error. The rearrangement links TRBV4-1 to TRBJ2-1; TRBD1 agrees at 10 bases. V trimming: 2 bases; J trimming: 9 bases; junction bases outside the gene matches: 4. The CDR3 loop spans 14 amino acids. Germline loops: CDR1 MGHRA, CDR2 YSYEKL. The CDR3 bases are TGCGCCAGCAGCCAAAGGACAGGGGGGGCTGAGCAGTTCTAC. Translating gives CASSQRTGGAEQFY.

This clonotype was counted between two and nine times. The chain is built from TRBV4-3 and TRBJ1-2; perhaps TRBD1 as D (5 bases). V shed 1 base and J shed 4 bases, with 13 bases lying between them. CDR1 is LGHNA, CDR2 YSLEER, per germline. The CDR3 has 15 amino acids. This CDR3 reads CASSQGSTGFYGYTF. The CDR3 nucleotides read TGCGCCAGCAGCCAAGGGTCCACAGGCTTCTATGGCTACACCTTC.

The chain carries TRBV20-1 and TRBJ2-3, with D perhaps TRBD1 or TRBD2 (5 bases each). The V end was cut by 0 bases, the J end by 4 bases, with 11 bases between. The length of the CDR3 is 14 residues. Germline assignment: CDR1 DFQATT and CDR2 SNEGSKA (reference sequence). The CDR3 DNA reads as TGCAGTGCTAGAGATCTCGGGGCCCCAGATACGCAGTATTTT. Protein product: CSARDLGAPDTQYF.

The chain employs TRBV19 and TRBJ2-6, with D perhaps TRBD1 (5 bases). Trimming shortened V by 5 bases and J by 0 bases, and 17 bases separated the two germline ends. Germline V gene lookup returns CDR1 LNHDA and CDR2 SQIVND (reference sequence). The CDR3 runs to 18 residues. The CDR3 DNA follows: TGTGCCAGTAGTCCTCGACAGCATACCGACTCTGGGGCCAACGTCCTGACTTTC. Protein sequence: CASSPRQHTDSGANVLTF.

Points on this clonotype: Given a much more abundant clone one base away, this may be a read error. The gene calls are TRBV7-2 and TRBJ2-7, with 9 bases lining up with TRBD2. The germline CDR1 and CDR2 sequences are SGHTA and FQGNSA. The CDR3 length is 14 residues. DNA of the CDR3: TGTGCCAGCAGCGCGGGACTAGCAGTCTACGAGCAGTGCTTC. Translating it yields CASSAGLAVYEQCF.

A remark on this clonotype: Since a much larger clone is just one base distant, this may be a read error. J is TRBJ1-1 and V is TRBV28, with D possibly being TRBD1 (6 bases). Per germline, CDR1 MDHEN and CDR2 SYDVKM. This CDR3 contains 20 residues. DNA of the CDR3: TGTGCCGGCAGTTCCCACAACAGGGTTTGGGTCGAGCAAATGAACACTGAAGCTTTCTTT. Translated, it gives CAGSSHNRVWVEQMNTEAFF.

V gene TRBV9 combines with J gene TRBJ2-5; TRBD2 matches at 8 bases. The CDR3 is 19 residues long. V dropped 4 bases and J dropped 3; count of bases not matched to a gene: 20. CDR1 SGDLS and CDR2 YYNGEE come from the germline V gene. The DNA for the CDR3 is TGTGCCAGCAGCTCGGGACTAGAGGGGGGGCCGCCCGAAGAAGAGACCCAGTACTTC. Amino acid sequence: CASSSGLEGGPPEEETQYF.

V and J are TRBV4-3 and TRBJ2-5; 8 bases map to TRBD2. The CDR3 loop spans 16 amino acids. CDR1 is LGHNA and CDR2 is YSLEER in the germline V gene. The ends lost 0 bases at V and 7 bases at J; junction bases unmatched: 10. The DNA for the CDR3 is TGCGCCAGCAGCCAAGATTTGAGCGGGAGTACGGGGACCCAGTACTTC. Translation gives CASSQDLSGSTGTQYF.

This clonotype came up a few times. The chain is built from TRBV27 and TRBJ1-2; perhaps TRBD1 as D (5 bases). Germline CDR1 reads MNHEY; CDR2 reads SMNVEV (reference sequence). V was shortened by 5 bases and J by 10 bases, with 20 bases between the two germline ends. This CDR3 is 14 amino acids long. The CDR3 coding sequence is TGTGCCAGCAGTACTACTCTAGGGGAGCCGAACTACACCTTC. The encoded protein is CASSTTLGEPNYTF.

The rearrangement uses TRBV2 and TRBJ1-4, with a possible D match to TRBD1 (5 bases). This CDR3 has 15 residues. The V gene's germline CDR1 is SNHLY and CDR2 FYNNEI. Between the trimmed V and J ends, which lost 1 base and 5 bases, there was a span of 11 bases. CDR3 nucleotide sequence: TGTGCCAGCAGTGAAGGTGTCAGGGTAAATGAAAAACTGTTTTTT. Protein product: CASSEGVRVNEKLFF.

This clonotype was seen more than once but under ten times. V and J are TRBV19 and TRBJ2-7; 8 bases are shared with TRBD1. The CDR3 has 14 residues. CDR1 and CDR2 from the germline V gene are LNHDA and SQIVND (reference sequence). Trimming cost V 4 bases and J 1 base; bases outside gene matches: 3. CDR3 sequence (DNA): TGTGCCAGTAGTACCCGGGACAGGTCCTACGAGCAGTACTTC. Protein sequence: CASSTRDRSYEQYF.

This rearrangement joins TRBV4-3 to TRBJ1-5; the D gene is possibly TRBD1 (5 bases). This CDR3 is 16 amino acids long. Germline V CDR1 and CDR2: LGHNA, YSLEER. Trimming took off 1 base at V and 4 bases at J, with 14 bases between the two ends. DNA of the CDR3: TGCGCCAGCAGCCAAGGTACCGGGACGGATAATCAGCCCCAGCATTTT. Translated, it gives CASSQGTGTDNQPQHF.

This clonotype was observed at least ten times. This chain uses TRBV12-3 or TRBV12-4 with TRBJ2-3, with D perhaps TRBD2 (6 bases). V was pared by 5 bases and J by 4 bases, with 13 bases between. This CDR3 has 14 amino acids. For the CDR3, the DNA is TGTGCCAGCAGTCCGGTAGCGGACGCAGATACGCAGTATTTT. Amino acid sequence: CASSPVADADTQYF.

This sequence joins TRBV6-2 or TRBV6-3 and TRBJ2-4, with D unresolved. The CDR3 is 19 amino acids. Trimming shortened V by 6 bases and J by 0 bases, and 24 bases separated the two germline ends. The germline CDR1 and CDR2 sequences are MNHEY and SVGEGT. Written as DNA, the CDR3 is TGTGCCAGCAGCCCCCCTCTGTCGATTCCGCATGTAGCCAAAAACATTCAGTACTTC. It codes for CASSPPLSIPHVAKNIQYF.

This clonotype was counted a few times. The chain joins TRBV2 to TRBJ2-1; the D gene is possibly TRBD2 (6 bases). From germline, CDR1 is SNHLY and CDR2 FYNNEI. The CDR3 loop spans 13 amino acids. Trimming left V 8 bases short and J 1 base short, with 9 bases between. CDR3 amino acids: CASGDFSYNEQFF. The CDR3, as DNA: TGTGCCAGCGGGGACTTTTCCTACAATGAGCAGTTCTTC.

This chain joins TRBV28 and TRBJ2-1, with D unresolved. The CDR3 length is 14 residues. Germline CDR1 and CDR2: MDHEN and SYDVKM. V lost 5 bases and J lost 7, with 15 bases in between. CDR3 in amino acids: CASSIVLESNEQFF. For the CDR3, the DNA is TGTGCCAGCAGTATTGTCCTGGAGTCGAATGAGCAGTTCTTC.

V is TRBV12-3 or TRBV12-4 and J is TRBJ2-7; 9 nucleotides match TRBD2. Trimming took 6 bases from V and 4 from J; bases not matched to a gene: 16. This CDR3 spans 17 amino acids. CDR3 DNA: TGTGCCAGCAGAAGAGATCAGCCGGGACTAGCTTCTTACGAGCAGTACTTC. Translating gives CASRRDQPGLASYEQYF.